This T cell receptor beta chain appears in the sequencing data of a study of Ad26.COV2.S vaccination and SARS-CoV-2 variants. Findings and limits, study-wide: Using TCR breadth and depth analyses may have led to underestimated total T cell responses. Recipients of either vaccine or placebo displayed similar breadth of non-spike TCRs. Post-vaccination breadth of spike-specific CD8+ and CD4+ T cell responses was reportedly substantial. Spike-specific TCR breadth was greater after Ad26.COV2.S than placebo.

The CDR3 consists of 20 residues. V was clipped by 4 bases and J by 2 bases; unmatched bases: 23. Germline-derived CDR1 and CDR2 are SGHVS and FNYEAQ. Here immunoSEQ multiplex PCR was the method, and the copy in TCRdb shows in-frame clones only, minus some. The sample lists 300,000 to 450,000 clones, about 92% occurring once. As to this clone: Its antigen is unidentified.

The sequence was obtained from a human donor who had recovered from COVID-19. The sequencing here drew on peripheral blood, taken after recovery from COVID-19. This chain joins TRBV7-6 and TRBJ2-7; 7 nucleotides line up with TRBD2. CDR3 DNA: TGTGCCAGCAGCTCGCCCGGCGGCTTTAGGGGAAGCGGGGTTCCCTACGAGCAGTACTTC. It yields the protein CASSSPGGFRGSGVPYEQYF.